This TCR beta chain appears in the sequencing data of a study of beta chain features in type 1 diabetes. Study as a whole: There were around 100,000,000 sorted cells examined across all samples.

A sort by CD45RO/CCR7/CD25/CD127/CD95/CD27 yielded CD4+ naive, central memory, regulatory and stem cell-like memory cells. Sequenced material consisted of expressed TCRB transcripts (all of the isolated RNA was reverse transcribed). Read counts averaged roughly 4 million for samples of naive, central memory and regulatory T cells. Sequencing used immunoSEQ multiplex PCR; TCRdb keeps in-frame clones, though not all of them. The table has under 400,000 clones, 11% to 15% seen once. This clone was seen at least ten times. Antigen unknown. The sample holds other DNA sequences that translate to the same CDR3. Study findings and constraints: The analysis here could not establish whether HLA type shapes TCRB rearrangement.

CDR3 length: 15 amino acids. The germline CDR1 and CDR2 sequences are SGDLS and YYNGEE. J lost 4 bases, V lost 0 bases, and 4 bases had no gene match. V usage is TRBV9 and J usage is TRBJ2-1; 7 bases are shared with TRBD2. Material: central memory CD4+ T cells from blood. The TCR originated in a man aged 25 to 40 in good health. CDR3 sequence reads: CASSVGSGGYNEQFF. The CDR3 DNA reads TGTGCCAGCAGCGTAGGTTCCGGGGGGTACAATGAGCAGTTCTTC.